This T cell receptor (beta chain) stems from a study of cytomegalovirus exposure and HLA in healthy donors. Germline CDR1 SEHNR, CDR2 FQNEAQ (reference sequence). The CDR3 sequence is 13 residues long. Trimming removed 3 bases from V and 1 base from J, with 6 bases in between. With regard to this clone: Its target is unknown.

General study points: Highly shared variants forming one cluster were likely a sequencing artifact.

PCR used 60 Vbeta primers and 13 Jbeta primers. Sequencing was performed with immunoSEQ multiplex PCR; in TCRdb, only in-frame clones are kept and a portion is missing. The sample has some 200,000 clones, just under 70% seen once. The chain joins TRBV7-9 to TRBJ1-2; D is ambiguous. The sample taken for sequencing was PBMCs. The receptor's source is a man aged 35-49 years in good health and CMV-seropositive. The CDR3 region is CASSFAGNYGYTF. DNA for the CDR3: TGTGCCAGCAGCTTCGCCGGTAACTATGGCTACACCTTC.